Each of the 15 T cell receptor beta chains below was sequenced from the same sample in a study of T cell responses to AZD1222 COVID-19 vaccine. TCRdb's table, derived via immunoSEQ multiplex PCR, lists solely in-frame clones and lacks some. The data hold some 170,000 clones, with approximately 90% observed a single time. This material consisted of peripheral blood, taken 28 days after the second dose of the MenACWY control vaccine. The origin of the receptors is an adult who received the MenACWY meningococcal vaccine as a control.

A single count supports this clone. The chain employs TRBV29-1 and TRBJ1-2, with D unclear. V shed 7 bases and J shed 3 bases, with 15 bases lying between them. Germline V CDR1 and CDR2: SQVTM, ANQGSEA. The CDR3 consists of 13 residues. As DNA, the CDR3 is TGCAGCGGCCACAATCTTGCAGACTATGGCTACACCTTC. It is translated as CSGHNLADYGYTF.

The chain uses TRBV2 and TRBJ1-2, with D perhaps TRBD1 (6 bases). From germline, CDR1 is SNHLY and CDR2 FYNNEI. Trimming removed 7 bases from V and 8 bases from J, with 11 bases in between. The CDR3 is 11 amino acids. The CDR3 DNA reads TGTGCCAGCAACGAGGGACACGGCTACACCTTC. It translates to CASNEGHGYTF.

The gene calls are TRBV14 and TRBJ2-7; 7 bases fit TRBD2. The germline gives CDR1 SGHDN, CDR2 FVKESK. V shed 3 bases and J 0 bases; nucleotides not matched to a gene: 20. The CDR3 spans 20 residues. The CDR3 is CASSHPPRDYHILNSYEQYF. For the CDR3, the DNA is TGTGCCAGCAGCCACCCCCCCCGGGACTACCATATTTTAAACTCCTACGAGCAGTACTTC. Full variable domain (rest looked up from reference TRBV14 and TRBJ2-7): EAGVTQFPSHSVIEKGQTVTLRCDPISGHDNLYWYRRVMGKEIKFLLHFVKESKQDESGMPNNRFLAERTGGTYSTLKVQPAELEDSGVYFCASSHPPRDYHILNSYEQYFGPGTRLTVT.

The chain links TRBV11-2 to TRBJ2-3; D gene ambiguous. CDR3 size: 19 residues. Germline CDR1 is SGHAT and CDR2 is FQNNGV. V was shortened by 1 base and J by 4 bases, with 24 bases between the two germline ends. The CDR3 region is CASSLVRRLGPRRPDTQYF. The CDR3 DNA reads TGTGCCAGCAGCTTAGTGAGGCGCTTGGGCCCTCGGCGCCCAGATACGCAGTATTTT.

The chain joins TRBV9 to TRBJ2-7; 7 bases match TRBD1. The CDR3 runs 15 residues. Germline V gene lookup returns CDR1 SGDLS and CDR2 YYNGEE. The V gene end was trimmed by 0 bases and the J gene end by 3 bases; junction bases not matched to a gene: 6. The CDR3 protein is CASSVGDSLSYEQYF. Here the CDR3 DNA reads TGTGCCAGCAGCGTAGGGGACAGCCTCAGCTACGAGCAGTACTTC.

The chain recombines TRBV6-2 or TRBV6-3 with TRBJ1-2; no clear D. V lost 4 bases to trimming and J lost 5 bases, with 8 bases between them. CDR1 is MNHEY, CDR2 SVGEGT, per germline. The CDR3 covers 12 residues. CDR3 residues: CASSWKGYGYTF. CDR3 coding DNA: TGTGCCAGCAGTTGGAAAGGATATGGCTACACCTTC.

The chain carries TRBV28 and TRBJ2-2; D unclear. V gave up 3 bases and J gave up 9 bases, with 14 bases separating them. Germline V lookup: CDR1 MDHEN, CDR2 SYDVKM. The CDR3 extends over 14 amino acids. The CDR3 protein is CASSFPGPSWELFF. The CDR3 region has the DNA TGTGCCAGCAGTTTTCCAGGACCCAGTTGGGAGCTGTTTTTT.

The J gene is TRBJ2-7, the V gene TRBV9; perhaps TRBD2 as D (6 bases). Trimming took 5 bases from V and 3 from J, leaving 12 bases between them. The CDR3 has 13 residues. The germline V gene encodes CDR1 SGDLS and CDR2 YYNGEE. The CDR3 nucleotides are TGTGCCAGCAGTCGTAGCGGAGACTACGAGCAGTACTTC. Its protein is CASSRSGDYEQYF. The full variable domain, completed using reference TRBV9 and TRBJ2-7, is DSGVTQTPKHLITATGQRVTLRCSPRSGDLSVYWYQQSLDQGLQFLIQYYNGEERAKGNILERFSAQQFPDLHSELNLSSLELGDSALYFCASSRSGDYEQYFGPGTRLTVT.

This CDR3 reads CASSFQGWGEKLFF. As DNA, the CDR3 is TGTGCCAGCAGCTTTCAGGGCTGGGGTGAAAAACTGTTTTTT. This sequence joins TRBV11-2 and TRBJ1-4; D possibly corresponds to TRBD1 (5 bases). Germline V gives CDR1 SGHAT, CDR2 FQNNGV. V dropped 3 bases and J dropped 7 bases, with 12 bases sitting between them. The CDR3 has 14 amino acids. Combining the CDR3 with reference TRBV11-2 and TRBJ1-4 gives the whole variable domain EAGVAQSPRYKIIEKRQSVAFWCNPISGHATLYWYQQILGQGPKLLIQFQNNGVVDDSQLPKDRFSAERLKGVDSTLKIQPAKLEDSAVYLCASSFQGWGEKLFFGSGTQLSVL.

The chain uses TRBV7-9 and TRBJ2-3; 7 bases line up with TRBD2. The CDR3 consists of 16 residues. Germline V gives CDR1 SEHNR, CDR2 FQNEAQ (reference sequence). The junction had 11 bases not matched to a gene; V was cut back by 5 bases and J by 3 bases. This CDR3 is CASSPDLADATDTQYF. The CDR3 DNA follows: TGTGCCAGCAGCCCCGATCTAGCGGATGCGACAGATACGCAGTATTTT. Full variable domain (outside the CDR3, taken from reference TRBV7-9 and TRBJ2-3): DTGVSQNPRHKITKRGQNVTFRCDPISEHNRLYWYRQTLGQGPEFLTYFQNEAQLEKSRLLSDRFSAERPKGSFSTLEIQRTEQGDSAMYLCASSPDLADATDTQYFGPGTRLTVL.

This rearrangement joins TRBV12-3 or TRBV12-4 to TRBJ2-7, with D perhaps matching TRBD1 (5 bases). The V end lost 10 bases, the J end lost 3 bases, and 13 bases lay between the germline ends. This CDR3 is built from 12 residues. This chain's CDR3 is CATARGDYEQYF. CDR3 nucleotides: TGTGCCACCGCTAGGGGCGACTACGAGCAGTACTTC.

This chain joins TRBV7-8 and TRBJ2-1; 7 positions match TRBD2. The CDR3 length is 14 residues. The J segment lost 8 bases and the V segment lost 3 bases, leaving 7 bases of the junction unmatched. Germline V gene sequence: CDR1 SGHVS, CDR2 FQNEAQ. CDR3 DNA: TGTGCCAGCAGCTTTTTTGGCGGGAGCGATGAGCAGTTCTTC. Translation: CASSFFGGSDEQFF.

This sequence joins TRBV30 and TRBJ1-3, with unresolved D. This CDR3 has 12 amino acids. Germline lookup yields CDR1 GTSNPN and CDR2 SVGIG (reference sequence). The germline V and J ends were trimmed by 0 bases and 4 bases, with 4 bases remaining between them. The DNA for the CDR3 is TGTGCCTGGAGTGTAGTCGGAAACACCATATATTTT. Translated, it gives CAWSVVGNTIYF.

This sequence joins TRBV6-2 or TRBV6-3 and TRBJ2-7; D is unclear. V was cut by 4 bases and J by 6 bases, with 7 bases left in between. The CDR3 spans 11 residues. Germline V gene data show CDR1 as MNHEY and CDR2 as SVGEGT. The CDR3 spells CASSLGGEQYF. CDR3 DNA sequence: TGTGCCAGCAGTTTGGGTGGCGAGCAGTACTTC.

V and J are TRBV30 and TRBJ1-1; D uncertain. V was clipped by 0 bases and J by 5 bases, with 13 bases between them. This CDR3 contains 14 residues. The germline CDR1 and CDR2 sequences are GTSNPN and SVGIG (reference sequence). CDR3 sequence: CAWSVGGIGTEAFF. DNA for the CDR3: TGTGCCTGGAGTGTAGGTGGGATTGGGACTGAAGCTTTCTTT.